The 2 T cell receptor beta chains below were found in one sample sequenced in a study of CD8+ T cells in alopecia areata. RNA, once extracted, was reverse transcribed into cDNA for use as the sequencing template. Data came from immunoSEQ multiplex PCR; TCRdb stores just in-frame clones and leaves some out. Found here are 110,000 to 150,000 clones, around 49% of them singletons; the top ten hold less than 1%. The specimen comprised CD4+ T cells sorted from blood, sampled at week 0. These receptors originate from a human donor with alopecia areata.

J is TRBJ2-7 and V is TRBV5-1; D perhaps matches TRBD2 (5 bases). The germline V and J ends were trimmed by 0 bases and 4 bases, with 14 bases remaining between them. This CDR3 comprises 15 residues. Germline values: CDR1 SGHRS, CDR2 YFSETQ. The CDR3 here is CASSLGSSRTYEQYF. The CDR3 nucleotides are TGCGCCAGCAGCTTGGGTTCATCCCGGACTTACGAGCAGTACTTC.

As regards this clone: A read error may account for a junction end that differs from germline. V usage is TRBV28 and J usage is TRBJ1-1; D is perhaps TRBD1 (5 bases). The germline gives CDR1 MDHEN, CDR2 SYDVKM. This CDR3 region has 13 residues. CDR3 amino acids: CASGLQENTEAFF. The CDR3 DNA sequence: TGTGCCAGCGGTTTACAGGAGAACACTGAAGCTTTCTTT.